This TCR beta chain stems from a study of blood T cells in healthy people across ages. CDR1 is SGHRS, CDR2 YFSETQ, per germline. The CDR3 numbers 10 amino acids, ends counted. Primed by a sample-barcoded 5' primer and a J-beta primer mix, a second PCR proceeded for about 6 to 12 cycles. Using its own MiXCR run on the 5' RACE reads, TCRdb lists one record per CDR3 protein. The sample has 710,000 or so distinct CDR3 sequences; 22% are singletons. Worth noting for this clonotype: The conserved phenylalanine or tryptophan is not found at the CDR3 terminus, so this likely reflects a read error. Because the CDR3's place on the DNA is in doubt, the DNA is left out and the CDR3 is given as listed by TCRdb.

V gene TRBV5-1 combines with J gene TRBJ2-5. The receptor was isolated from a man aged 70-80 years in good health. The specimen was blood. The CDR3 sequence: CASSSGPRSV.